This T cell receptor beta chain is from a study of vaccination and CD4 T cells after COVID-19 (dated 2022 in TCRdb). Broadly, across the study: SARS-CoV-2 positivity had been established in the convalescent patients by nasal swab PCR, and mild disease was recorded in several of these patients and severe disease in one. The convalescent cohort comprised six males and four females, including two Hispanic individuals, seven Caucasians, two Asians and one multiracial person. Participants got two doses of the Pfizer-BioNTech BNT162b2 vaccine (n=8) or two doses of the Moderna mRNA-1273 vaccine (n=2). Post-COVID blood samples from convalescent patients were collected a median of roughly 100 days after diagnosis, with a range of 35 to 161 days. Post-vaccine blood samples were taken a median of 72 days after the second vaccine dose, with a range of roughly 14 to 250 days. For stimulating the cultures, overlapping spike peptide pools were used, derived from SARS-CoV-2 as well as from the common cold coronaviruses HCoV-NL63, HCoV-OC43 and HCoV-229E. In control cultures, a CEFX viral epitope pool was used as positive control, an HIV-1 Nef peptide pool was used as negative control, or no peptide was added. In roughly nine COVID-19 convalescent patients and a few infection-naive healthy vaccine recipients, the spike-specific CD4+ TCR repertoire before mRNA vaccination was compared with the repertoire after mRNA vaccination.

Receptor amplification or capture employed PCR. DNA from cultured CD4+ T cells was subjected to TCR sequencing with the Oncomine TCR Beta short-read assay at the Johns Hopkins FTIC core. The QIAamp micro DNA kit was used to extract genomic DNA from the cultured CD4+ T cells. Oncomine TCR Beta libraries from cultured CD4+ T cells were pooled using unique dual indexes and sequenced on an Illumina iSeq 100. The authors processed their data as follows. Non-productive sequences were removed, and CDR3s that did not start with C, did not end with F or W, or were shorter than 7 amino acids were discarded. The MANAFEST web application identified antigen-specific clonotypes by comparing peptide-stimulated wells against reference wells and other culture wells. For a clone to be called positive, the clone needed an FDR below 0.05, an odds ratio above 5, and a productive frequency above 0.1% in at least two of three replicate wells. Cross-reactive clonotypes were defined as significantly expanded in both SARS-CoV-2 spike wells and at least one common cold coronavirus spike condition. CDR3 homology was assessed with Levenshtein distances (stringdist) and unrooted phylogenetic trees (ape) in R version 3.6.1. TCRdb applied fastp at Q25 and MiXCR to the public reads, then kept only in-frame beta chains. All rows with the same CDR3 protein become a single entry with the most common DNA and genes. The V and J calls shown here were made by TCRdb, not taken from the authors' results. The sample contains over 15,000 distinct CDR3 sequences, roughly 60% of them found a single time. The ten largest clones represent nearly 7.5% of the sample.

Concerning this clonotype itself: What this receptor recognizes is not known. Base-call qualities are not available, and no considerably larger clone is one nucleotide away.

The paper's findings and limits, for the study overall: An increase in the median number of SARS-CoV-2-reactive clonotypes from 20 to 25 after infection to a few dozen after vaccination was observed, but the change was not found to be significant. Only a relatively small number of convalescent patients were included in the study, and early timepoints following natural infection were not analyzed. Among the post-vaccine SARS-CoV-2-reactive clones in convalescent patients, a median approximately 90% showed up only after vaccination, which suggests vaccine-specific priming. Of the vaccine-specific clones found in convalescent patients, nearly all (304 of 307) were mono-reactive for SARS-CoV-2 spike instead of being cross-reactive with common cold coronaviruses.

After removal of 0 bases from V and 6 bases from J, the junction retains 6 bases not matched to a gene. Looking up the germline V gene (reference sequence) yields CDR1 SGHNT and CDR2 YYREEE. Including the terminal cysteine and phenylalanine, the CDR3 comprises 16 residues. CDR3 DNA is the only sequence kept; it has 48 bases, read in frame from the first base. The label giving this sample's treatment or condition can be read as: roughly 10-day PBMC culture with coronavirus spike peptide pools or control peptides (ViraFEST assay). To expand antigen-specific T cells with peptide pools and then pick out the expanded clonotypes through TCR sequencing, the study relied on the ViraFEST assay. The convalescent patients' positive SARS-CoV-2 PCR tests were from March to December 2020, which was before the Alpha, Beta and Delta variants emerged in the United States. Each well held 2 million to 2.5 million PBMCs cultured with approximately 10 ug/ml peptide pools in IMDM containing approximately 4.8% human AB serum and 10 IU/ml IL-2. On days 3 and 7, half of the culture medium was replaced with fresh IL-2-containing medium. After 9 to 10 days of culture, CD4+ T cells were isolated by negative selection using the EasySep CD4+ T cell isolation kit. Ficoll-Paque Plus gradient centrifugation was used to isolate PBMCs from whole blood, and the isolated PBMCs were then either used fresh or cryopreserved at -140C. In general, triplicate wells were set up for every culture condition.

The rearranged segments are TRBV5-4 and TRBJ2-3; 11 bases in between match TRBD2. The specimen sequenced was CD4+ T cells from blood, cultured in vitro. This clonotype was obtained from a human donor who had recovered from COVID-19. At the DNA level, the sequence is TGTGCCAGCAGCTTGGGGGCTAGCGGGAGGATGGATACGCAGTATTTT. Its translation reads: CASSLGASGRMDTQYF.